This paragraph reports one T cell receptor (beta chain). Antigen specificity is unknown. The junction differs from germline at one of its ends, possibly a read error. This sample was included in a study of cytomegalovirus exposure and HLA in healthy donors. CDR3 length equals 12 residues. Looked up from germline, CDR1 is SQVTM and CDR2 is ANQGSEA. Overall study results and limits: Confirmation in vitro established that a few CMV-associated chains were specific for CMV antigens. An Asian-associated ancestry cluster reportedly showed fewer N-insertions than the roughly 700-donor mean in a later analysis.

Use of 60 Vbeta and 13 Jbeta primers characterized the PCR. Authors' methods: A follow-up analysis tallied about 80 million unique TCR beta chains, roughly 10 million shared. The method was immunoSEQ multiplex PCR; TCRdb's version includes in-frame clones alone and lacks a portion of them. From that table come the V and J calls and clone size; the DNA was used to work out D and trimming. This table holds 150,000 to 200,000 clones, around 78% found once. The sample consisted of PBMCs. The TCR was taken from a woman in her forties in good health and CMV-seronegative. This rearrangement joins TRBV29-1 to TRBJ2-1, with D possibly TRBD1 on 6 matching bases. CDR3 sequence reads: CSVEDWRADRLF. CDR3 nucleotide sequence: TGCAGCGTTGAAGATTGGCGTGCGGACAGACTCTTC.